This T cell receptor beta chain was sequenced in a study of beta chain features in type 1 diabetes (dated by TCRdb to the late 2010s). Context from the whole study: Mean age, gender distribution, total cell number and subset yield did not differ between patients and healthy donors. A total of roughly 100 million sorted cells were examined across all samples, and the number of cells per subset was strongly correlated with RNA yield. The study compared TCRB repertoires of sorted circulating CD4+ T cell subsets between recently diagnosed type 1 diabetes patients and matched healthy donors. Naive and central memory subsets were obtained from all 30 or so donors, but regulatory and stem cell-like memory subsets were isolated from only 8 patients and roughly 8 healthy donors. The paper's findings and limits, for the study overall: HLA sub-analyses involved small numbers of individuals, so any influence of HLA type on TCRB rearrangement remained unresolved. In all four CD4+ subsets, TCRB CDR3 length was moderately but significantly shorter in type 1 diabetes patients. Because cDNA was sequenced instead of genomic DNA, highly expressing activated cells could be over-represented, though the groups showed no difference in activation or CD3 levels. At VDJ recombination sites, type 1 diabetes patients had fewer insertions and more deleted nucleotides, which implies abnormalities in thymic rearrangement. PCR might favor shorter templates, but patient and control samples were amplified and corrected together, so any skew would affect both groups equally. Naive, central memory and regulatory TCRB repertoires appeared more similar among patients than among healthy donors.

Looking up the germline V gene yields CDR1 SGHTA and CDR2 FQGNSA. The CDR3 contains 15 residues, cysteine and phenylalanine counted. Just the 45-base CDR3 DNA is kept, in frame starting at base 1. V is cut back by 5 bases and J by 4 bases, with 5 bases in the junction unmatched. A single peripheral blood draw of around 100 mL on average was collected from each donor into heparinised tubes. Naive, central memory, regulatory and stem cell-like memory CD4+ T cells were sorted on a BD FACSAria II using a panel including CD45RO, CCR7, CD25, CD127, CD95 and CD27. A purity above 95% was achieved for all sorted populations. PBMCs were isolated right away by Lymphoprep density gradient centrifugation and were stained directly, without culture. Samples were stained and sorted in pairs, with one healthy donor and one patient per experiment, so that batch effects were minimized. As concerns this clone: No cognate antigen has been identified for it. Base qualities were left out, and no much larger clone turns up one base away. The sample carries other DNA sequences with the same CDR3.

The entire isolated RNA was reverse transcribed using the High Capacity cDNA Reverse Transcription Kit, and thus expressed TCRB transcripts were sequenced. Deep immunoSEQ sequencing was performed on naive, central memory and regulatory T cell samples, with an average of around 3.5 million total reads per sample. After sorted cells were lysed in RLT buffer, RNA was extracted with DNase-treated RNeasy Micro or Mini kits, with the choice depending on cell number. Each cell subset was processed separately to prevent cross-contamination, with patient and healthy donor samples processed together. The immunoSEQ multiplex PCR was used to amplify TCRB sequences from cDNA, generating 87-bp fragments that spanned the CDR3 region. The amplicons were sequenced using the Illumina HiSeq platform. The original methods were these. PCR bias was computationally corrected using synthetic template baselines, reads within Hamming distance 2 were collapsed, and singletons that could not be merged were discarded. By aligning reads against IMGT, V, D and J genes, CDR3 length, and insertions or deletions at six rearrangement sites were assigned. Within each subset, clonotype counts were normalized to sorted cell number, after which true diversity and Gini coefficients were computed with the tcR R package. Repertoire sharing was quantified using the overlap coefficient calculated on TCRB nucleotide sequences. Out-of-frame TCRB sequences from naive cells were analyzed as a proxy for the pre-selection repertoire. Held by TCRdb, this immuneACCESS table contains in-frame sequences only and omits some clones. Under half of the omission traces to an unresolved V gene where checked; the cause of the rest is unknown. That table gives V, J and clone size, and the DNA gave D and trimming. The sample profile shows 900,000 or so clones; 15% to 20% of them were found once. The ten largest clones add up to 0.023% of the sample.

The sequence was collected from a young woman in good health. The sequencing sample was made of naive CD4+ T cells from blood. The sample's cell subset or site, from its label and the paper: true naive CD4+ T cells. The chain employs TRBV7-2 and TRBJ2-1; 10 central nucleotides agree with TRBD2. Read as DNA, the sequence is TGTGCCAGCAGCACCGGACTAGCGGAATACAATGAGCAGTTCTTC. It specifies CASSTGLAEYNEQFF. The CDR3, completed at both ends by the reference TRBV7-2 and TRBJ2-1 genes, gives the full variable domain GAGVSQSPSNKVTEKGKDVELRCDPISGHTALYWYRQSLGQGLEFLIYFQGNSAPDKSGLPSDRFSAERTGGSVSTLTIQRTQQEDSAVYLCASSTGLAEYNEQFFGPGTRLTVL.